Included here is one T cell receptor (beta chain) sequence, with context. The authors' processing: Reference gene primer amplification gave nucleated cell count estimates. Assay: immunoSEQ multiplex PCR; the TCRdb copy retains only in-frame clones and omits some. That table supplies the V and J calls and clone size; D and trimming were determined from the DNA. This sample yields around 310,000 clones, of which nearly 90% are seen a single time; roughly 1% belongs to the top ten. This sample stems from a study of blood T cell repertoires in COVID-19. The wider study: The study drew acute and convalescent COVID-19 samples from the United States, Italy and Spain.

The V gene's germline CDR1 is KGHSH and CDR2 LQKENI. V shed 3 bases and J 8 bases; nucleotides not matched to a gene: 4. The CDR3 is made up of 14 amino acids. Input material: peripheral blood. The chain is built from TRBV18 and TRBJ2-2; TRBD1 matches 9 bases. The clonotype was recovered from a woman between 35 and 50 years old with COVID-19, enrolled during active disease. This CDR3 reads CASSPGQGIGELFF. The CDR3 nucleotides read TGTGCCAGCTCACCGGGACAGGGAATAGGGGAGCTGTTTTTT.